This T cell receptor beta chain was observed in a study of vaccination and CD4 T cells after COVID-19 (dated by TCRdb to between 2021 and 2024). Study-level background: SARS-CoV-2 positivity had been established in the convalescent patients by nasal swab PCR, and mild disease was recorded in about 9 of these patients and severe disease in one. The convalescent cohort comprised six males and four females, including two Hispanic individuals, seven Caucasians, two Asians and one multiracial person. Participants got two doses of the Pfizer-BioNTech BNT162b2 vaccine (n=8) or two doses of the Moderna mRNA-1273 vaccine (n=2). Post-COVID blood samples from convalescent patients were collected a median of around 110 days after diagnosis, with a range of roughly 35 to 161 days. Post-vaccine blood samples were taken a median of approximately 76 days after the second vaccine dose, with a range of roughly 13 to 250 days. For stimulating the cultures, overlapping spike peptide pools were used, derived from SARS-CoV-2 as well as from the common cold coronaviruses HCoV-NL63, HCoV-OC43 and HCoV-229E. Control cultures used a CEFX viral epitope pool as positive control, an HIV-1 Nef peptide pool as negative control, or no peptide. The spike-specific CD4+ TCR repertoire was compared before and after mRNA vaccination in fewer than eleven COVID-19 convalescent patients and several infection-naive healthy vaccine recipients. The investigation overall reported the following: The study included relatively few convalescent patients and did not analyze early timepoints after natural infection. Nearly all vaccine-specific clones in convalescent patients (304 of 307) were mono-reactive for SARS-CoV-2 spike rather than cross-reactive with common cold coronaviruses. An increase in the median number of SARS-CoV-2-reactive clonotypes from approximately 23 after infection to roughly 36 after vaccination was observed, but the change was not found to be significant. Among convalescent patients, a median about 86% of the SARS-CoV-2-reactive clones seen after vaccination appeared only after vaccination, which suggests priming specific to the vaccine.

The sample's treatment or condition label is to be understood as: roughly nine-day PBMC culture with coronavirus spike peptide pools or control peptides (ViraFEST assay). To expand antigen-specific T cells with peptide pools and then pick out the expanded clonotypes through TCR sequencing, the study relied on the ViraFEST assay. The convalescent patients' positive SARS-CoV-2 PCR tests fell between March and December 2020, which was before the Alpha, Beta and Delta variants emerged in the United States. PBMCs were cultured at about 2 million per well in IMDM supplemented with approximately 5% human AB serum and approximately 10 IU/ml IL-2, with approximately 10 ug/ml peptide pools added. Half of the culture medium was replaced with fresh IL-2-containing medium on days 3 and 7. Once the cells had been in culture for about 10 days, the EasySep CD4+ T cell isolation kit was used to isolate CD4+ T cells by negative selection. PBMCs were separated from whole blood using Ficoll-Paque Plus gradient centrifugation and then either used fresh or cryopreserved at -140C. Culture conditions were generally each tested in triplicate wells.

Between the V and J ends, shortened by 0 bases and 0 bases respectively, the junction contains 9 bases. CDR1 and CDR2 (SGHVS, FQNEAQ) derive from the germline V gene. The CDR3 runs 16 residues from the cysteine to the phenylalanine. Of all the DNA, just the CDR3 is kept, 48 bases in frame from base 1. This clonotype was seen a few times. Its target antigen remains unknown. Within one base of it there is no much larger clone, and no base qualities were kept. Library preparation employed PCR. DNA from cultured CD4+ T cells was subjected to TCR sequencing with the Oncomine TCR Beta short-read assay at the Johns Hopkins FTIC core. The QIAamp micro DNA kit was used to extract genomic DNA from the cultured CD4+ T cells. Oncomine TCR Beta libraries from cultured CD4+ T cells were pooled using unique dual indexes and sequenced on an Illumina iSeq 100. Turning to the authors' computational methods: Non-productive sequences were filtered out, and CDR3s that did not start with C, did not end with F or W, or were shorter than 7 amino acids were discarded. Antigen-specific clonotypes were identified with the MANAFEST web application by comparing peptide-stimulated wells with reference and other culture wells. To be called positive, a clone needed an FDR below 0.05, an odds ratio above 5, and a productive frequency above 0.1% in at least two of three replicate wells. A clonotype counted as cross-reactive if it showed significant expansion both in the SARS-CoV-2 spike wells and in at least one common cold coronavirus spike condition. Using R version 3.6.1, CDR3 homology was evaluated through Levenshtein distances (stringdist) along with unrooted phylogenetic trees (ape). TCRdb handled the public reads itself, with Q25 trimming in fastp and clone calling in MiXCR, and kept productive beta chains. Rows with one shared CDR3 protein collapse into an entry with the most common genes and DNA. TCRdb's processing, not the study's, gives the V and J calls here. This sample holds fewer than 20,000 distinct CDR3 sequences; roughly 45% were observed only once. Around 3.4% of the sample is taken by the ten largest.

What was sequenced was CD4+ T cells from blood, cultured in vitro. The receptor was isolated from a human donor who had recovered from COVID-19. The chain was built from TRBV7-8 and TRBJ1-3; the D gene is perhaps TRBD1, from 5 matching bases. The CDR3 sequence is CASSLATAFSGNTIYF. The nucleotide sequence reads as follows: TGTGCCAGCAGCTTAGCGACAGCATTCTCTGGAAACACCATATATTTT.